This T cell receptor beta chain was identified during a study of technical replicates of blood from a few donors. Generated by immunoSEQ multiplex PCR, the TCRdb table keeps only in-frame clones and is missing some. The sample lists tens of thousands of clones; roughly 90% were seen once. The CDR3 extends over 14 amino acids. Trimming removed 5 bases from V and 4 bases from J; junction bases left unmatched: 5. Germline V gene data show CDR1 as SGHTA and CDR2 as FQGNSA. The rearrangement joins TRBV7-2 to TRBJ2-5; 9 nucleotides match TRBD1. The clonotype was recovered from a human donor in good health. The sample comprised T cells isolated from PBMCs. DNA of the CDR3: TGTGCCAGCAGCAGACAGGGGGGGCCAGAGACCCAGTACTTC. Protein: CASSRQGGPETQYF.